Presented here are 11 T cell receptor beta chains from one specimen sequenced in a study of cytotoxic CD8 clonotypes in ibrutinib-treated CLL. Here immunoSEQ multiplex PCR was the method, and the copy in TCRdb shows in-frame clones only, minus some. This table has 20,000 to 30,000 clones, approximately 71% appearing once. The sample consisted of PBMCs, taken after 12 months of ibrutinib treatment. The receptor source for this set is a human donor with chronic lymphocytic leukemia.

The rearrangement uses TRBV2 and TRBJ1-6; D gene ambiguous. The V gene's germline CDR1 is SNHLY and CDR2 FYNNEI. The CDR3 is 14 residues long. The V end lost 8 bases, the J end lost 10 bases, and 18 bases lay between the germline ends. Here the CDR3 DNA reads TGTGCCAGCCGACGTAGGCAGGTGGGCTCACCCCTCCACTTT. Its protein is CASRRRQVGSPLHF.

This clone has just a few counts. The gene calls are TRBV5-1 and TRBJ2-5; D is tentatively TRBD1 or TRBD2 (5 bases each). V shed 0 bases and J shed 9 bases, with 12 bases lying between them. The length of the CDR3 is 13 residues. Germline loops: CDR1 SGHRS, CDR2 YFSETQ. The CDR3 reads CASSLDTLGAQYF. The CDR3, as DNA: TGCGCCAGCAGCTTGGACACCCTGGGGGCCCAGTACTTC.

The gene calls are TRBV25-1 and TRBJ1-4, with 10 bases that match TRBD1. Germline CDR1 MGHDK, CDR2 SYGVNS. The junction had 3 bases not matched to a gene; V was cut back by 2 bases and J by 6 bases. This CDR3 region has 15 residues. The CDR3: CASSEGDRGHEKLFF. The CDR3 bases are TGTGCCAGCAGTGAAGGCGACAGGGGGCATGAAAAACTGTTTTTT.

This clone has more than one count but fewer than ten. The chain employs TRBV2 and TRBJ2-3, with 13 bases identical to TRBD2. Germline V CDR1 and CDR2: SNHLY, FYNNEI. Trimming cost V 6 bases and J 6 bases; bases outside gene matches: 9. The CDR3 is 16 amino acids. CDR3 sequence: CASSLTLAGGPDTQYF. The CDR3 DNA follows: TGTGCCAGCAGCCTAACACTAGCGGGGGGGCCGGATACGCAGTATTTT.

The V gene is TRBV9, the J gene TRBJ2-3, with 11 bases aligning to TRBD2. The CDR3 totals 17 residues. The germline gives CDR1 SGDLS, CDR2 YYNGEE. With V trimmed by 1 base and J by 2 bases, 6 bases remained unmatched. The CDR3, as DNA: TGTGCCAGCAGCGTAACTAGCGGGGGTTGGAACACAGATACGCAGTATTTT. This encodes CASSVTSGGWNTDTQYF. Full variable domain (outside the CDR3, taken from reference TRBV9 and TRBJ2-3): DSGVTQTPKHLITATGQRVTLRCSPRSGDLSVYWYQQSLDQGLQFLIQYYNGEERAKGNILERFSAQQFPDLHSELNLSSLELGDSALYFCASSVTSGGWNTDTQYFGPGTRLTVL.

The chain links TRBV25-1 to TRBJ2-1, with 7 nucleotides matching TRBD1. This CDR3 region has 14 residues. CDR1 and CDR2 from the germline V gene are MGHDK and SYGVNS. V trimming: 5 bases; J trimming: 6 bases; junction bases outside the gene matches: 7. Here the CDR3 DNA reads TGTGCCAGCAGTAACCGACAGGGACCCAATGAGCAGTTCTTC. Protein sequence: CASSNRQGPNEQFF.

This clone came up a few times. J is TRBJ1-5 and V is TRBV7-9; TRBD1 aligns across 7 bases. CDR3 length: 15 residues. The germline gives CDR1 SEHNR, CDR2 FQNEAQ (reference sequence). The junction had 7 bases not matched to a gene; V was cut back by 4 bases and J by 4 bases. CDR3 amino acids: CASSSPGTANQPQHF. CDR3 sequence (DNA): TGTGCCAGCAGCTCACCCGGGACAGCAAATCAGCCCCAGCATTTT.

The J gene is TRBJ2-3, the V gene TRBV4-1; 8 positions match TRBD1. The CDR3 is 15 amino acids. The germline V gene has CDR1 MGHRA and CDR2 YSYEKL. Trimming took 7 bases from V and 0 from J; bases not matched to a gene: 6. In nucleotides, the CDR3 is TGCGCCAGCACCTTTCAGGGGGCTAGCACAGATACGCAGTATTTT. Protein product: CASTFQGASTDTQYF.

This chain uses TRBV10-2 with TRBJ1-5; tentatively, D is TRBD1 (6 bases). Deletions cut 6 bases from V and 3 bases from J, with 12 bases between. The CDR3 consists of 14 residues. Looked up from germline, CDR1 is WSHSY and CDR2 is SAAADI. The CDR3 here is CASRTGVYNQPQHF. DNA of the CDR3: TGCGCCAGCAGGACAGGCGTGTACAATCAGCCCCAGCATTTT.

The chain employs TRBV4-2 and TRBJ1-2; 8 nucleotides line up with TRBD1. CDR1 and CDR2 from the germline V gene are LGHNA and YNFKEQ. CDR3 size: 17 residues. Trimming removed 1 base from V and 2 bases from J; junction bases left unmatched: 9. The CDR3 loop is CASSQVSGGRKNYGYTF. The CDR3 coding sequence is TGTGCCAGCAGCCAAGTGTCAGGGGGCAGGAAGAACTATGGCTACACCTTC.

This chain joins TRBV7-9 and TRBJ1-6; no firm D call. V lost 7 bases, J lost 9 bases, and 13 bases lay in between. Germline CDR1 SEHNR, CDR2 FQNEAQ (reference sequence). The CDR3 contains 13 residues. DNA of the CDR3: TGTGCCAGCACCGACCGCACGACTTCACCCCTCCACTTT. Its protein product is CASTDRTTSPLHF.